The 23 T cell receptor beta chains below come from one sample, sequenced in a study of human T cells and chemical hapten exposure. Using its own MiXCR run on the RACE reads, TCRdb lists one record per CDR3 protein. The table records approximately 50,000 distinct CDR3 sequences, 9.5% to 10% of them present only once. Time point noted: pre-sensitization, week 0. Described treatment: therapeutic diphenylcyclopropenone sensitization with weekly scalp DPC. Whole blood that had not been fractionated was the source of extracted total RNA. The source was whole blood, collected in connection with sensitization to the hapten diphenylcyclopropenone (DPC). The receptor source for this set is a woman aged 30 to 39 with alopecia areata. Some clones in this sample may be carry-over from other donors' samples.

In this sample, this clonotype turned up many times. This chain joins TRBV28 and TRBJ1-6; D is unresolved. The V end lost 7 bases, the J end lost 5 bases, and 6 bases lay between the germline ends. The CDR3 contains 12 residues. Germline V lookup: CDR1 MDHEN, CDR2 SYDVKM. The CDR3 loop reads CASTRNNSPLHF. The CDR3 region has the DNA TGTGCCAGCACACGGAATAATTCACCCCTCCACTTT.

This clonotype was found many times. This chain connects TRBV11-1 to TRBJ1-1, with 8 bases identical to TRBD1. There are 13 residues in the CDR3. In germline, CDR1 is SGHAT, CDR2 FQDESV (reference sequence). V dropped 5 bases and J dropped 4; count of bases not matched to a gene: 3. CDR3 sequence: CASSKDRVTEAFF. The CDR3 bases are TGTGCCAGCAGCAAGGACAGGGTCACTGAAGCTTTCTTT.

The table lists this clonotype with a few counts. The chain uses TRBV7-2 and TRBJ2-5; perhaps TRBD1 as D (6 bases). V lost 5 bases, J lost 5 bases, and 15 bases lay in between. This CDR3 has 14 amino acids. Germline CDR1 and CDR2: SGHTA and FQGNSA. The CDR3 spells CASSALTGPETQYF. In DNA, the CDR3 is TGTGCCAGCAGCGCACTGACAGGACCTGAGACCCAGTACTTC. Full variable domain (rest looked up from reference TRBV7-2 and TRBJ2-5): GAGVSQSPSNKVTEKGKDVELRCDPISGHTALYWYRQSLGQGLEFLIYFQGNSAPDKSGLPSDRFSAERTGGSVSTLTIQRTQQEDSAVYLCASSALTGPETQYFGPGTRLLVL.

This clonotype showed up many times. This chain uses TRBV29-1 with TRBJ1-4, with D hard to call. Germline CDR1 SQVTM, CDR2 ANQGSEA. This CDR3 is 13 amino acids long. The ends were cut back, 4 bases at V and 4 bases at J, with 10 bases in the middle. This chain's CDR3 is CSVGTANNEKLFF. In DNA form, the CDR3 reads TGCAGCGTTGGGACCGCCAATAATGAAAAACTGTTTTTT. The full variable domain, with the rest looked up from reference TRBV29-1 and TRBJ1-4, is SAVISQKPSRDICQRGTSLTIQCQVDSQVTMMFWYRQQPGQSLTLIATANQGSEATYESGFVIDKFPISRPNLTFSTLTVSNMSPEDSSIYLCSVGTANNEKLFFGSGTQLSVL.

This rearrangement joins TRBV25-1 to TRBJ2-7, with D unresolved. CDR1 is MGHDK and CDR2 is SYGVNS in the germline V gene. The CDR3 covers 14 residues. Trimming stripped 0 bases from V and 3 bases from J, with 9 bases between. In DNA form, the CDR3 reads TGTGCCAGCAGTGAATATAGCCGGAACTACGAGCAGTACTTC. Translated, it gives CASSEYSRNYEQYF.

This clonotype was picked up a small number of times. The rearrangement joins TRBV4-3 to TRBJ2-2; D is unresolved. The V and J ends lost 3 bases and 0 bases respectively, with 8 bases between them. CDR3 length: 15 amino acids. Germline loops: CDR1 LGHNA, CDR2 YSLEER. CDR3 coding DNA: TGCGCCAGCAGCCACCGAGCGACGAACACCGGGGAGCTGTTTTTT. Translation gives CASSHRATNTGELFF.

The table lists this clonotype with a few counts. This chain uses TRBV7-9 with TRBJ2-2; D is possibly TRBD2 (6 bases). The V end was cut by 5 bases, the J end by 1 base, with 17 bases between. This CDR3 has 17 residues. Germline V gene sequence: CDR1 SEHNR, CDR2 FQNEAQ (reference sequence). The CDR3 is CASSQYRGAMNTGELFF. Here the CDR3 DNA reads TGTGCCAGCAGCCAATATCGCGGGGCGATGAACACCGGGGAGCTGTTTTTT.

This clonotype has ten or more counts. V is TRBV12-3 or TRBV12-4 and J is TRBJ2-7, with TRBD1 matching over 8 bases. V gave up 1 base and J gave up 0 bases; unmatched junction bases: 23. The CDR3 spans 22 residues. This chain's CDR3 is CASSLVLRVSSGQVSSSYEQYF. The CDR3, as DNA: TGTGCCAGCAGTTTAGTTCTTCGGGTCAGTTCGGGACAGGTCTCCAGCTCCTACGAGCAGTACTTC.

In this sample, this clonotype turned up a few times. The chain recombines TRBV5-1 with TRBJ2-7; 7 bases line up with TRBD1. V shed 5 bases, J shed 2 bases, and the junction held 4 bases outside the gene matches. CDR1 SGHRS and CDR2 YFSETQ come from the germline V gene. The CDR3 is 13 amino acids. This CDR3 reads CASRRDSAYEQYF. In DNA form, the CDR3 reads TGCGCCAGCAGAAGGGACAGCGCCTACGAGCAGTACTTC.

This clonotype was observed at least ten times. The CDR3 sequence is CASSFLRGDSGELFF. CDR3 nucleotide sequence: TGCGCCAGCAGCTTCTTGCGGGGGGACTCCGGGGAGCTGTTTTTT. The chain links TRBV5-1 to TRBJ2-2; TRBD2 matches 8 bases. J lost 6 bases, V lost 2 bases, and 6 bases had no gene match. The CDR3 has 15 residues. The germline V gene has CDR1 SGHRS and CDR2 YFSETQ.

The V gene is TRBV25-1, the J gene TRBJ2-5, with D unresolved. The germline CDR1 and CDR2 sequences are MGHDK and SYGVNS. The ends were cut back, 8 bases at V and 4 bases at J, with 17 bases in the middle. The CDR3 has 14 residues. CDR3: CASAGPPWRETQYF. Written as DNA, the CDR3 is TGTGCCAGCGCCGGACCCCCTTGGCGAGAGACCCAGTACTTC.

This rearrangement joins TRBV20-1 to TRBJ1-1; D is perhaps TRBD1 (5 bases). The germline CDR1 and CDR2 sequences are DFQATT and SNEGSKA (reference sequence). The CDR3 has 14 residues. Trimming removed 0 bases from V and 5 bases from J, with 13 bases in between. The CDR3 spells CSARDQGSGTEAFF. CDR3 coding DNA: TGCAGTGCTAGAGATCAGGGCTCAGGGACTGAAGCTTTCTTT.

This clonotype showed up just a few times. The chain links TRBV6-2 or TRBV6-3 to TRBJ2-3, with unresolved D. Per the germline V gene, CDR1 is MNHEY and CDR2 is SVGEGT. Deletions cut 6 bases from V and 5 bases from J, with 9 bases between. The CDR3 covers 12 residues. The CDR3 region is CASSLRRDTQYF. The CDR3 coding sequence is TGTGCCAGCAGCCTACGACGAGATACGCAGTATTTT.

This clonotype was seen at least ten times. The chain couples TRBV20-1 to TRBJ2-7, with TRBD2 matching over 10 bases. The germline V gene has CDR1 DFQATT and CDR2 SNEGSKA (reference sequence). V was clipped by 0 bases and J by 1 base; unmatched bases: 6. This CDR3 spans 16 amino acids. CDR3 nucleotide sequence: TGCAGTGCTAGAGATTGGAGCGGGGGGGTTTCCTACGAGCAGTACTTC. This encodes CSARDWSGGVSYEQYF.

The genes are TRBV7-2 and TRBJ2-5; tentatively, D is TRBD1 or TRBD2 (7 bases each). Per the germline V gene, CDR1 is SGHTA and CDR2 is FQGNSA. This CDR3 is built from 16 residues. V lost 1 base and J 2 bases, leaving 14 bases between the germline ends. The DNA for the CDR3 is TGTGCCAGCAGCTTAGGTCAGGGGGGGAGGCAAGAGACCCAGTACTTC. This gives the protein CASSLGQGGRQETQYF.

This chain connects TRBV28 to TRBJ2-2; TRBD1 aligns across 8 bases. Germline V gene lookup returns CDR1 MDHEN and CDR2 SYDVKM. Trimming took 6 bases from V and 6 from J; bases not matched to a gene: 9. CDR3 length: 15 residues. Written as DNA, the CDR3 is TGTGCCAGCAGCGCAGGGGGCGAGGGTGCCGGGGAGCTGTTTTTT. Its protein product is CASSAGGEGAGELFF. The variable domain in full, completed from reference TRBV28 and TRBJ2-2, reads DVKVTQSSRYLVKRTGEKVFLECVQDMDHENMFWYRQDPGLGLRLIYFSYDVKMKEKGDIPEGYSVSREKKERFSLILESASTNQTSMYLCASSAGGEGAGELFFGEGSRLTVL.

There are many counts of this clonotype. This chain connects TRBV12-3 or TRBV12-4 to TRBJ1-5; no definite D call. V lost 5 bases and J 9 bases, leaving 14 bases between the germline ends. The CDR3 sequence is 13 residues long. CDR3 region: CASSRKDGGPQHF. In DNA, the CDR3 is TGTGCCAGCAGTCGTAAGGATGGTGGGCCCCAGCATTTT.

This clonotype was counted many times. The chain carries TRBV28 and TRBJ1-6; D unclear. Germline CDR1 is MDHEN and CDR2 is SYDVKM. The CDR3 sequence is 12 residues long. V lost 10 bases and J 9 bases, leaving 13 bases between the germline ends. The chain's CDR3 is CATHNLGSPLHF. For the CDR3, the DNA is TGTGCCACCCACAACCTTGGTTCACCCCTCCACTTT.

CDR3 sequence reads: CAISESAGQGNSPLHF. Here the CDR3 DNA reads TGTGCCATCAGTGAGTCGGCGGGACAGGGTAATTCACCCCTCCACTTT. The V and J genes are TRBV10-3 and TRBJ1-6; 9 bases fit TRBD1. The germline V gene has CDR1 ENHRY and CDR2 SYGVKD. There are 16 residues in the CDR3. V trimming: 0 bases; J trimming: 6 bases; junction bases outside the gene matches: 3.

This clonotype was detected ten times or more. The chain has TRBV10-2 and TRBJ2-2; D unclear. This CDR3 contains 13 residues. V lost 4 bases and J 6 bases, leaving 9 bases between the germline ends. Germline-derived CDR1 and CDR2 are WSHSY and SAAADI. The CDR3 nucleotides read TGCGCCAGCAGTGTCATTTTACCCGGGGAGCTGTTTTTT. Its protein product is CASSVILPGELFF.

The V gene is TRBV29-1, the J gene TRBJ2-7, with 13 bases aligning to TRBD2. Germline V gene lookup returns CDR1 SQVTM and CDR2 ANQGSEA. The V segment lost 6 bases and the J segment 6 bases; nucleotides outside the gene matches: 14. The CDR3 is 16 residues long. CDR3 loop: CSVGGLAGPDPGEQYF. The CDR3 coding sequence is TGCAGCGTAGGGGGACTAGCGGGGCCCGATCCCGGCGAGCAGTACTTC.

V gene TRBV12-3 or TRBV12-4 combines with J gene TRBJ1-3, with D possibly TRBD1 on 5 matching bases. This CDR3 has 14 residues. Trimming shortened V by 4 bases and J by 0 bases, and 7 bases separated the two germline ends. CDR3 loop: CASSWGYSGNTIYF. The CDR3 DNA is TGTGCCAGCAGTTGGGGCTACTCTGGAAACACCATATATTTT.

The chain has TRBV19 and TRBJ2-7; 7 positions match TRBD2. CDR1 is LNHDA, CDR2 SQIVND, per germline (reference sequence). J was trimmed by 3 bases and V by 3 bases; bases with no gene match: 2. This CDR3 has 13 amino acids. Written as DNA, the CDR3 is TGTGCCAGTAGTATGGGCGGGGGCTACGAGCAGTACTTC. It yields the protein CASSMGGGYEQYF.